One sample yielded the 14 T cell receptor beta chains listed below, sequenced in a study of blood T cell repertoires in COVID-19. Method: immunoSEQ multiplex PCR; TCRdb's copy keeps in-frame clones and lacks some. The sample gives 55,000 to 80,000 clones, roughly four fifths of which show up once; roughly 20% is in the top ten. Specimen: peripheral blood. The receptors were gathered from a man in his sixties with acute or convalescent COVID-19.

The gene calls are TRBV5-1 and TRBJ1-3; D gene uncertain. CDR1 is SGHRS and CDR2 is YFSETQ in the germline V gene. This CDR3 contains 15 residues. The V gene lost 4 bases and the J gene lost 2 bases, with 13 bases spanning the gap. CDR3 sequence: CASSDPGKTGNTIYF. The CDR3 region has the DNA TGCGCCAGCAGCGACCCAGGAAAGACTGGAAACACCATATATTTT. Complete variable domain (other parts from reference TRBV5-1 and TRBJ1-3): KAGVTQTPRYLIKTRGQQVTLSCSPISGHRSVSWYQQTPGQGLQFLFEYFSETQRNKGNFPGRFSGRQFSNSRSEMNVSTLELGDSALYLCASSDPGKTGNTIYFGEGSWLTVV.

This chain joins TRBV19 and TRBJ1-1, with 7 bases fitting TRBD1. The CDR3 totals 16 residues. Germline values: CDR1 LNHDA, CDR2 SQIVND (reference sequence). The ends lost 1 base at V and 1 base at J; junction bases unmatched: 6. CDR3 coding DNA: TGTGCCAGTAGTATAGGAGAGACAGGGAGGAACACTGAAGCTTTCTTT. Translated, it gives CASSIGETGRNTEAFF.

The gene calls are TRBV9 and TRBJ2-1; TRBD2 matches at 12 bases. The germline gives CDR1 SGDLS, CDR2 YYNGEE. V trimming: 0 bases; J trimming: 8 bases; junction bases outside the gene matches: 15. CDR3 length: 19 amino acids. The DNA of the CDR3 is TGTGCCAGCAGCGTAGCTACGGGTGGGGCTAGCGGGAGGGGAGATGAGCAGTTCTTC. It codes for CASSVATGGASGRGDEQFF.

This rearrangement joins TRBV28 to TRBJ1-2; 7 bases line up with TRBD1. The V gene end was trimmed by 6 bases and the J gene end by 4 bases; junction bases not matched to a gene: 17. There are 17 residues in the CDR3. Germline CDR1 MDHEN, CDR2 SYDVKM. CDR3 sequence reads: CASSTKPPGQQPYGYTF. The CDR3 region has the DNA TGTGCCAGCAGCACCAAACCTCCGGGACAGCAGCCCTATGGCTACACCTTC.

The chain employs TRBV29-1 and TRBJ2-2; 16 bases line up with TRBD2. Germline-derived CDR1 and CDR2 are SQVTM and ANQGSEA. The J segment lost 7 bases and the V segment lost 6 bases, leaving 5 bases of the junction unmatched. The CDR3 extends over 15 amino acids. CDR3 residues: CSVGTSGRAFGELFF. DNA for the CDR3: TGCAGCGTGGGGACTAGCGGGAGGGCTTTCGGGGAGCTGTTTTTT.

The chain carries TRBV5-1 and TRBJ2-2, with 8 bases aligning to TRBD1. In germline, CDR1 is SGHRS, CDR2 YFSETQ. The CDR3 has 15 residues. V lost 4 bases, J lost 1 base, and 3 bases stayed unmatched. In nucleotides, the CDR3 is TGCGCCAGCAGCGCGGACAGGGTGAACACCGGGGAGCTGTTTTTT. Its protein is CASSADRVNTGELFF. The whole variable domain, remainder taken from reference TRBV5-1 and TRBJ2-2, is KAGVTQTPRYLIKTRGQQVTLSCSPISGHRSVSWYQQTPGQGLQFLFEYFSETQRNKGNFPGRFSGRQFSNSRSEMNVSTLELGDSALYLCASSADRVNTGELFFGEGSRLTVL.

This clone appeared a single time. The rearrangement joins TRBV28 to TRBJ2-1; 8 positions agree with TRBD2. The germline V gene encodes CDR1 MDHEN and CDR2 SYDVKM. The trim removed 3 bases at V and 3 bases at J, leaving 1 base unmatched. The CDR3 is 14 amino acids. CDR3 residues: CASSLGTSYNEQFF. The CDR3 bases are TGTGCCAGCAGTTTGGGGACTAGCTACAATGAGCAGTTCTTC.

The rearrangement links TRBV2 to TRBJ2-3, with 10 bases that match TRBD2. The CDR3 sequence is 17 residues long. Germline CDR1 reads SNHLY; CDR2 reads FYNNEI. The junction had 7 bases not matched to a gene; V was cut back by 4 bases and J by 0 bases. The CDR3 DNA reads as TGTGCCAGCAGTGGGAGCGGGAGGGCCCTTAGCACAGATACGCAGTATTTT. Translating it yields CASSGSGRALSTDTQYF.

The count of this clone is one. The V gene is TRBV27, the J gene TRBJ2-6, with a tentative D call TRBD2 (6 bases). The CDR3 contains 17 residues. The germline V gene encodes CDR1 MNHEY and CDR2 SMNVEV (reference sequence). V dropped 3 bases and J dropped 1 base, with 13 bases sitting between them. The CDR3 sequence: CASSFAGIGSGANVLTF. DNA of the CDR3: TGTGCCAGCAGTTTTGCGGGAATAGGGTCTGGGGCCAACGTCCTGACTTTC. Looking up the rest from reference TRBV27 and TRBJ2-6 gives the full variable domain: EAQVTQNPRYLITVTGKKLTVTCSQNMNHEYMSWYRQDPGLGLRQIYYSMNVEVTDKGDVPEGYKVSRKEKRNFPLILESPSPNQTSLYFCASSFAGIGSGANVLTFGAGSRLTVL.

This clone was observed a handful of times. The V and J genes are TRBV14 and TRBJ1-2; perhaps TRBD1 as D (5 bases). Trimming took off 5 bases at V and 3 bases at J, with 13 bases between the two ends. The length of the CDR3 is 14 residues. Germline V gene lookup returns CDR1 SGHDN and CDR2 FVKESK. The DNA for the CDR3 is TGTGCCAGCAGCATGGGAGGGGCCGACTATGGCTACACCTTC. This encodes CASSMGGADYGYTF.

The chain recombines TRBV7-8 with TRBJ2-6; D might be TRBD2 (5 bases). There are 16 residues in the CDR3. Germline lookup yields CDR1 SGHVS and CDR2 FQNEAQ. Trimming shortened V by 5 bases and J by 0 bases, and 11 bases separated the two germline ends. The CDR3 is CASSRGSGSGANVLTF. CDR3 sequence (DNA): TGTGCCAGCAGCCGAGGGTCCGGCTCTGGGGCCAACGTCCTGACTTTC.

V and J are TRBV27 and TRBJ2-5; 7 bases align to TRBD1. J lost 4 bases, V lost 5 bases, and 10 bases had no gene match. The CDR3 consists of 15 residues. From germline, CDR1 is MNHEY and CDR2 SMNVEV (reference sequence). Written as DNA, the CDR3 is TGTGCCAGCAGTGTGGACAGGCGAGGGGTAGAGACCCAGTACTTC. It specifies CASSVDRRGVETQYF.

CDR3: CASSLFTGNTGELFF. CDR3 nucleotides: TGTGCCAGCAGCTTGTTTACAGGGAACACCGGGGAGCTGTTTTTT. The chain recombines TRBV5-4 with TRBJ2-2; maybe TRBD1 (5 bases). Germline CDR1 and CDR2: SGHNT and YYREEE (reference sequence). CDR3 length: 15 residues. V lost 1 base and J lost 1, with 8 bases in between.

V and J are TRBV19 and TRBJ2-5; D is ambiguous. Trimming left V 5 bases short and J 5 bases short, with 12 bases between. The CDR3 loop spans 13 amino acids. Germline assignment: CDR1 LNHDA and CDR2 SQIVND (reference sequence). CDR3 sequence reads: CASSDRPRETQYF. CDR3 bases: TGTGCCAGTAGTGACCGACCGAGGGAGACCCAGTACTTC.